These 28 T cell receptor beta chains originate from one sample sequenced in a study of T cells after somatic rescue of genetic block. TCRdb's copy holds only in-frame clones and misses some; the assay was immunoSEQ multiplex PCR. The data hold tens of thousands of clones, with 85% to 95% observed a single time. What was sequenced was peripheral blood mononuclear cells (PBMCs). The receptor set was obtained from a man aged 35-49 years.

V is TRBV4-3 and J is TRBJ2-3; 13 nucleotides line up with TRBD2. The J segment lost 2 bases and the V segment lost 4 bases, leaving 3 bases of the junction unmatched. CDR3 length: 16 amino acids. The germline V gene has CDR1 LGHNA and CDR2 YSLEER. The CDR3 sequence: CASSRGTSGTTDTQYF. In DNA, the CDR3 is TGCGCCAGCAGCCGAGGGACTAGCGGGACCACAGATACGCAGTATTTT.

The J gene is TRBJ2-1, the V gene TRBV7-3; the match to TRBD2 covers 13 bases. Germline-derived CDR1 and CDR2 are SGHTA and FQGTGA. Trimming cost V 5 bases and J 4 bases; bases outside gene matches: 5. The CDR3 is made up of 16 amino acids. The CDR3 protein is CASSERTSGRYNEQFF. CDR3 DNA: TGTGCCAGCAGCGAACGGACTAGCGGGAGATACAATGAGCAGTTCTTC.

The chain joins TRBV29-1 to TRBJ1-1; no firm D call. The CDR3 spans 13 residues. Per the germline V gene, CDR1 is SQVTM and CDR2 is ANQGSEA. The V and J ends lost 4 bases and 4 bases respectively, with 13 bases between them. The DNA of the CDR3 is TGCAGCGTTGGCGCGGGAAGAGGCACTGAAGCTTTCTTT. Translated, it gives CSVGAGRGTEAFF. The entire variable domain, with the rest obtained from reference TRBV29-1 and TRBJ1-1, is as follows: SAVISQKPSRDICQRGTSLTIQCQVDSQVTMMFWYRQQPGQSLTLIATANQGSEATYESGFVIDKFPISRPNLTFSTLTVSNMSPEDSSIYLCSVGAGRGTEAFFGQGTRLTVV.

The genes are TRBV4-2 and TRBJ2-7, with TRBD1 identical over 9 bases. Trimming at V came to 4 bases and at J to 2 bases, leaving 6 bases not matched to a gene. In germline, CDR1 is LGHNA, CDR2 YNFKEQ. The CDR3 length is 15 residues. CDR3 coding DNA: TGTGCCAGCAGCCCGGGACAGGGCAACGCCTACGAGCAGTACTTC. This sequence encodes CASSPGQGNAYEQYF.

The gene calls are TRBV5-1 and TRBJ1-6; D may be TRBD1 (6 bases). This CDR3 spans 14 amino acids. The V gene's germline CDR1 is SGHRS and CDR2 YFSETQ. Trimming removed 2 bases from V and 6 bases from J, with 9 bases in between. CDR3 region: CASSFGQINSPLHF. The CDR3 DNA is TGCGCCAGCAGCTTTGGACAGATTAATTCACCCCTCCACTTT.

V gene TRBV7-6 combines with J gene TRBJ2-3; D is unresolved. This CDR3 is built from 11 residues. CDR1 and CDR2 from the germline V gene are SGHVS and FNYEAQ. The V end lost 11 bases, the J end lost 1 base, and 7 bases lay between the germline ends. CDR3 loop: CAPEGTDTQYF. The DNA of the CDR3 is TGTGCCCCAGAAGGCACAGATACGCAGTATTTT.

This chain uses TRBV10-3 with TRBJ1-5; D call uncertain. CDR3 size: 15 residues. Trimming removed 0 bases from V and 3 bases from J, with 9 bases in between. Looked up from germline, CDR1 is ENHRY and CDR2 is SYGVKD. In DNA form, the CDR3 reads TGTGCCATCAGTGAGTCAGGTGGCATCAATCAGCCCCAGCATTTT. This translates into CAISESGGINQPQHF.

The chain joins TRBV19 to TRBJ2-2, with no clear D. The CDR3 spans 16 residues. Trimming removed 7 bases from V and 5 bases from J, with 20 bases in between. The germline V gene has CDR1 LNHDA and CDR2 SQIVND (reference sequence). CDR3 amino acids: CASTDHSGRRTGELFF. The CDR3 DNA follows: TGTGCCAGTACCGACCACTCTGGGCGCCGGACCGGGGAGCTGTTTTTT.

The V gene is TRBV18, the J gene TRBJ1-4; D is unresolved. Trimming shortened V by 1 base and J by 4 bases, and 10 bases separated the two germline ends. Germline values: CDR1 KGHSH, CDR2 LQKENI. CDR3 length: 15 amino acids. CDR3 sequence: CASSPQLPDNEKLFF. In DNA, the CDR3 is TGTGCCAGCTCACCACAGTTGCCAGATAATGAAAAACTGTTTTTT.

The V and J genes are TRBV5-1 and TRBJ2-1; 7 bases align to TRBD1. The germline gives CDR1 SGHRS, CDR2 YFSETQ. The CDR3 totals 14 residues. V dropped 4 bases and J dropped 2; count of bases not matched to a gene: 3. CDR3 region: CASSPGQAYNEQFF. As DNA, the CDR3 is TGCGCCAGCAGCCCAGGACAGGCCTACAATGAGCAGTTCTTC. Full variable domain (outside the CDR3, taken from reference TRBV5-1 and TRBJ2-1): KAGVTQTPRYLIKTRGQQVTLSCSPISGHRSVSWYQQTPGQGLQFLFEYFSETQRNKGNFPGRFSGRQFSNSRSEMNVSTLELGDSALYLCASSPGQAYNEQFFGPGTRLTVL.

V is TRBV6-1 and J is TRBJ1-4; 8 bases fit TRBD1. The CDR3 has 16 amino acids. CDR1 and CDR2 from the germline V gene are MNHNS and SASEGT. V was clipped by 2 bases and J by 6 bases; unmatched bases: 8. The CDR3 DNA sequence: TGTGCCAGCAGTGAACGACAGGGGACTGTTTATGAAAAACTGTTTTTT. It specifies CASSERQGTVYEKLFF.

Of note for this clone: The sample holds other DNA sequences that translate to the same CDR3. V and J are TRBV14 and TRBJ1-2; 7 bases match TRBD1. The CDR3 totals 17 residues. Germline V gene data show CDR1 as SGHDN and CDR2 as FVKESK. The ends lost 3 bases at V and 4 bases at J; junction bases unmatched: 14. CDR3 region: CASSQERRDSSVYGYTF. As DNA, the CDR3 is TGTGCCAGCAGCCAGGAACGTCGGGACAGCTCGGTCTATGGCTACACCTTC.

Details on this clone: One end of the junction fails to match germline, which may point to a read error. The chain couples TRBV7-7 to TRBJ2-3, with TRBD2 matching 9 bases. Germline V gives CDR1 SSHAT, CDR2 FNYEAQ (reference sequence). There are 16 residues in the CDR3. The CDR3 region has the DNA TGTGCTAGCAGCTTAGGGCTAGCGGGGCCCTCAGATACGCAGTATTTT. Its protein is CASSLGLAGPSDTQYF.

The chain carries TRBV6-5 and TRBJ1-4; a weak D match, TRBD1 (6 bases). Germline CDR1 and CDR2: MNHEY and SVGAGI. CDR3 length: 15 amino acids. The V and J ends lost 6 bases and 2 bases respectively, with 13 bases between them. In DNA form, the CDR3 reads TGTGCCAGCAGAAACCTGGACAGCACTAATGAAAAACTGTTTTTT. It is translated as CASRNLDSTNEKLFF.

The J gene is TRBJ1-5, the V gene TRBV21-1; TRBD1 is the table's D call, not checked against the DNA. TRBV21-1 is a known pseudogene. The CDR3 covers 15 residues. The CDR3 DNA reads TGTGCCAGCAGTTCTGGACAGGGTATCAATCAGCCCCAGCATTTT. Encoded protein: CASSSGQGINQPQHF.

J is TRBJ1-2 and V is TRBV29-1; D not certain. Germline V lookup: CDR1 SQVTM, CDR2 ANQGSEA. This CDR3 is built from 12 residues. V was shortened by 4 bases and J by 1 base, with 7 bases between the two germline ends. The CDR3 DNA follows: TGCAGCGTTGTGTGGGGTAACTATGGCTACACCTTC. Its translation is CSVVWGNYGYTF.

This clone was seen only once. This chain connects TRBV21-1 to TRBJ2-1; the table assigns TRBD1, which was not confirmed against the DNA. TRBV21-1 is an annotated pseudogene. The CDR3 has 15 residues. The CDR3 loop reads CASSKTGLTPSEQFF. The CDR3 DNA follows: TGTGCCAGCAGCAAGACAGGTCTAACACCGAGTGAGCAGTTCTTC.

This clone was detected only a few times. The chain carries TRBV4-1 and TRBJ1-1; a possible D gene is TRBD1 (5 bases). Germline CDR1 reads MGHRA; CDR2 reads YSYEKL. The CDR3 totals 14 residues. V was clipped by 0 bases and J by 1 base, with 6 bases between them. The CDR3 spells CASSQDQGNTEAFF. CDR3 DNA sequence: TGCGCCAGCAGCCAAGATCAGGGGAACACTGAAGCTTTCTTT.

This clone appeared a few times. The chain employs TRBV6-5 and TRBJ2-7, with D possibly matching TRBD1 (5 bases). V lost 10 bases to trimming and J lost 4 bases, with 14 bases between them. The length of the CDR3 is 12 residues. Germline V gene data show CDR1 as MNHEY and CDR2 as SVGAGI. The CDR3 sequence: CAIKGPGYEQYF. The CDR3 bases are TGTGCCATCAAGGGTCCAGGGTACGAGCAGTACTTC.

The chain uses TRBV4-1 and TRBJ2-7, with 11 bases lining up with TRBD1. The CDR3 sequence is 15 residues long. V trimming: 1 base; J trimming: 5 bases; junction bases outside the gene matches: 4. CDR1 and CDR2 from the germline V gene are MGHRA and YSYEKL. CDR3 in DNA: TGCGCCAGCAGCCAAGGGACAGGGGGCAGGAACGAGCAGTACTTC. As protein: CASSQGTGGRNEQYF.

V is TRBV11-2 and J is TRBJ2-1; D is undetermined. The CDR3 is 12 residues long. The V end lost 4 bases, the J end lost 4 bases, and 5 bases lay between the germline ends. In germline, CDR1 is SGHAT, CDR2 FQNNGV. The CDR3 region is CASSWDYNEQFF. The CDR3 region has the DNA TGTGCCAGCAGCTGGGATTACAATGAGCAGTTCTTC. Complete variable domain (other parts from reference TRBV11-2 and TRBJ2-1): EAGVAQSPRYKIIEKRQSVAFWCNPISGHATLYWYQQILGQGPKLLIQFQNNGVVDDSQLPKDRFSAERLKGVDSTLKIQPAKLEDSAVYLCASSWDYNEQFFGPGTRLTVL.

The chain links TRBV2 to TRBJ1-3; D not certain. The V and J ends lost 1 base and 7 bases respectively, with 8 bases between them. This CDR3 spans 13 amino acids. CDR1 and CDR2 (germline): SNHLY, FYNNEI. CDR3: CASSEVARNTIYF. In DNA form, the CDR3 reads TGTGCCAGCAGTGAAGTGGCGAGGAACACCATATATTTT.

This clone was seen once. V usage is TRBV25-1 and J usage is TRBJ2-2, with D uncertain. The V end lost 6 bases, the J end lost 5 bases, and 7 bases lay between the germline ends. Per germline, CDR1 MGHDK and CDR2 SYGVNS. This CDR3 has 12 residues. CDR3 nucleotide sequence: TGTGCCAGCAGGGAAGGGACCGGGGAGCTGTTTTTT. Amino acid sequence: CASREGTGELFF.

The J gene is TRBJ1-1, the V gene TRBV10-2; no clear D. This CDR3 spans 12 amino acids. V was cut by 4 bases and J by 4 bases, with 7 bases left in between. Germline V gene data show CDR1 as WSHSY and CDR2 as SAAADI. CDR3 loop: CASSGGGTEAFF. The CDR3 DNA is TGCGCCAGCAGTGGGGGAGGCACTGAAGCTTTCTTT.

J is TRBJ2-7 and V is TRBV11-2; weak D call: TRBD2 (6 bases). The CDR3 loop spans 15 amino acids. V lost 0 bases to trimming and J lost 6 bases, with 15 bases between them. Germline V gene lookup returns CDR1 SGHAT and CDR2 FQNNGV. The CDR3 reads CASSLDLGLASEQYF. In DNA, the CDR3 is TGTGCCAGCAGCTTAGATTTGGGCCTAGCGTCCGAGCAGTACTTC. The full variable domain, its missing parts supplied by reference TRBV11-2 and TRBJ2-7, is EAGVAQSPRYKIIEKRQSVAFWCNPISGHATLYWYQQILGQGPKLLIQFQNNGVVDDSQLPKDRFSAERLKGVDSTLKIQPAKLEDSAVYLCASSLDLGLASEQYFGPGTRLTVT.

The chain joins TRBV5-6 to TRBJ2-7; TRBD1 or TRBD2 may be the D gene (6 bases each). Per germline, CDR1 SGHDT and CDR2 YYEEEE. V lost 2 bases and J 2 bases, leaving 14 bases between the germline ends. This CDR3 has 15 residues. CDR3 coding DNA: TGTGCCAGCAGCTTTTGGGGGGCGACGGCCTACGAGCAGTACTTC. Its translation: CASSFWGATAYEQYF.

The gene calls are TRBV29-1 and TRBJ1-1; D is unresolved. Trimming took off 7 bases at V and 4 bases at J, with 13 bases between the two ends. Germline CDR1 and CDR2: SQVTM and ANQGSEA. The CDR3 length is 12 residues. The chain's CDR3 is CSARVGSTEAFF. Written as DNA, the CDR3 is TGCAGCGCCCGGGTCGGGAGCACTGAAGCTTTCTTT.

This chain uses TRBV4-2 with TRBJ2-7, with TRBD2 matching over 11 bases. The V gene's germline CDR1 is LGHNA and CDR2 YNFKEQ. CDR3 size: 19 residues. The trim removed 1 base at V and 2 bases at J, leaving 13 bases unmatched. The CDR3 spells CASSQVVPIAGGGTYEQYF. As DNA, the CDR3 is TGTGCCAGCAGCCAAGTAGTCCCTATAGCGGGAGGGGGTACCTACGAGCAGTACTTC.